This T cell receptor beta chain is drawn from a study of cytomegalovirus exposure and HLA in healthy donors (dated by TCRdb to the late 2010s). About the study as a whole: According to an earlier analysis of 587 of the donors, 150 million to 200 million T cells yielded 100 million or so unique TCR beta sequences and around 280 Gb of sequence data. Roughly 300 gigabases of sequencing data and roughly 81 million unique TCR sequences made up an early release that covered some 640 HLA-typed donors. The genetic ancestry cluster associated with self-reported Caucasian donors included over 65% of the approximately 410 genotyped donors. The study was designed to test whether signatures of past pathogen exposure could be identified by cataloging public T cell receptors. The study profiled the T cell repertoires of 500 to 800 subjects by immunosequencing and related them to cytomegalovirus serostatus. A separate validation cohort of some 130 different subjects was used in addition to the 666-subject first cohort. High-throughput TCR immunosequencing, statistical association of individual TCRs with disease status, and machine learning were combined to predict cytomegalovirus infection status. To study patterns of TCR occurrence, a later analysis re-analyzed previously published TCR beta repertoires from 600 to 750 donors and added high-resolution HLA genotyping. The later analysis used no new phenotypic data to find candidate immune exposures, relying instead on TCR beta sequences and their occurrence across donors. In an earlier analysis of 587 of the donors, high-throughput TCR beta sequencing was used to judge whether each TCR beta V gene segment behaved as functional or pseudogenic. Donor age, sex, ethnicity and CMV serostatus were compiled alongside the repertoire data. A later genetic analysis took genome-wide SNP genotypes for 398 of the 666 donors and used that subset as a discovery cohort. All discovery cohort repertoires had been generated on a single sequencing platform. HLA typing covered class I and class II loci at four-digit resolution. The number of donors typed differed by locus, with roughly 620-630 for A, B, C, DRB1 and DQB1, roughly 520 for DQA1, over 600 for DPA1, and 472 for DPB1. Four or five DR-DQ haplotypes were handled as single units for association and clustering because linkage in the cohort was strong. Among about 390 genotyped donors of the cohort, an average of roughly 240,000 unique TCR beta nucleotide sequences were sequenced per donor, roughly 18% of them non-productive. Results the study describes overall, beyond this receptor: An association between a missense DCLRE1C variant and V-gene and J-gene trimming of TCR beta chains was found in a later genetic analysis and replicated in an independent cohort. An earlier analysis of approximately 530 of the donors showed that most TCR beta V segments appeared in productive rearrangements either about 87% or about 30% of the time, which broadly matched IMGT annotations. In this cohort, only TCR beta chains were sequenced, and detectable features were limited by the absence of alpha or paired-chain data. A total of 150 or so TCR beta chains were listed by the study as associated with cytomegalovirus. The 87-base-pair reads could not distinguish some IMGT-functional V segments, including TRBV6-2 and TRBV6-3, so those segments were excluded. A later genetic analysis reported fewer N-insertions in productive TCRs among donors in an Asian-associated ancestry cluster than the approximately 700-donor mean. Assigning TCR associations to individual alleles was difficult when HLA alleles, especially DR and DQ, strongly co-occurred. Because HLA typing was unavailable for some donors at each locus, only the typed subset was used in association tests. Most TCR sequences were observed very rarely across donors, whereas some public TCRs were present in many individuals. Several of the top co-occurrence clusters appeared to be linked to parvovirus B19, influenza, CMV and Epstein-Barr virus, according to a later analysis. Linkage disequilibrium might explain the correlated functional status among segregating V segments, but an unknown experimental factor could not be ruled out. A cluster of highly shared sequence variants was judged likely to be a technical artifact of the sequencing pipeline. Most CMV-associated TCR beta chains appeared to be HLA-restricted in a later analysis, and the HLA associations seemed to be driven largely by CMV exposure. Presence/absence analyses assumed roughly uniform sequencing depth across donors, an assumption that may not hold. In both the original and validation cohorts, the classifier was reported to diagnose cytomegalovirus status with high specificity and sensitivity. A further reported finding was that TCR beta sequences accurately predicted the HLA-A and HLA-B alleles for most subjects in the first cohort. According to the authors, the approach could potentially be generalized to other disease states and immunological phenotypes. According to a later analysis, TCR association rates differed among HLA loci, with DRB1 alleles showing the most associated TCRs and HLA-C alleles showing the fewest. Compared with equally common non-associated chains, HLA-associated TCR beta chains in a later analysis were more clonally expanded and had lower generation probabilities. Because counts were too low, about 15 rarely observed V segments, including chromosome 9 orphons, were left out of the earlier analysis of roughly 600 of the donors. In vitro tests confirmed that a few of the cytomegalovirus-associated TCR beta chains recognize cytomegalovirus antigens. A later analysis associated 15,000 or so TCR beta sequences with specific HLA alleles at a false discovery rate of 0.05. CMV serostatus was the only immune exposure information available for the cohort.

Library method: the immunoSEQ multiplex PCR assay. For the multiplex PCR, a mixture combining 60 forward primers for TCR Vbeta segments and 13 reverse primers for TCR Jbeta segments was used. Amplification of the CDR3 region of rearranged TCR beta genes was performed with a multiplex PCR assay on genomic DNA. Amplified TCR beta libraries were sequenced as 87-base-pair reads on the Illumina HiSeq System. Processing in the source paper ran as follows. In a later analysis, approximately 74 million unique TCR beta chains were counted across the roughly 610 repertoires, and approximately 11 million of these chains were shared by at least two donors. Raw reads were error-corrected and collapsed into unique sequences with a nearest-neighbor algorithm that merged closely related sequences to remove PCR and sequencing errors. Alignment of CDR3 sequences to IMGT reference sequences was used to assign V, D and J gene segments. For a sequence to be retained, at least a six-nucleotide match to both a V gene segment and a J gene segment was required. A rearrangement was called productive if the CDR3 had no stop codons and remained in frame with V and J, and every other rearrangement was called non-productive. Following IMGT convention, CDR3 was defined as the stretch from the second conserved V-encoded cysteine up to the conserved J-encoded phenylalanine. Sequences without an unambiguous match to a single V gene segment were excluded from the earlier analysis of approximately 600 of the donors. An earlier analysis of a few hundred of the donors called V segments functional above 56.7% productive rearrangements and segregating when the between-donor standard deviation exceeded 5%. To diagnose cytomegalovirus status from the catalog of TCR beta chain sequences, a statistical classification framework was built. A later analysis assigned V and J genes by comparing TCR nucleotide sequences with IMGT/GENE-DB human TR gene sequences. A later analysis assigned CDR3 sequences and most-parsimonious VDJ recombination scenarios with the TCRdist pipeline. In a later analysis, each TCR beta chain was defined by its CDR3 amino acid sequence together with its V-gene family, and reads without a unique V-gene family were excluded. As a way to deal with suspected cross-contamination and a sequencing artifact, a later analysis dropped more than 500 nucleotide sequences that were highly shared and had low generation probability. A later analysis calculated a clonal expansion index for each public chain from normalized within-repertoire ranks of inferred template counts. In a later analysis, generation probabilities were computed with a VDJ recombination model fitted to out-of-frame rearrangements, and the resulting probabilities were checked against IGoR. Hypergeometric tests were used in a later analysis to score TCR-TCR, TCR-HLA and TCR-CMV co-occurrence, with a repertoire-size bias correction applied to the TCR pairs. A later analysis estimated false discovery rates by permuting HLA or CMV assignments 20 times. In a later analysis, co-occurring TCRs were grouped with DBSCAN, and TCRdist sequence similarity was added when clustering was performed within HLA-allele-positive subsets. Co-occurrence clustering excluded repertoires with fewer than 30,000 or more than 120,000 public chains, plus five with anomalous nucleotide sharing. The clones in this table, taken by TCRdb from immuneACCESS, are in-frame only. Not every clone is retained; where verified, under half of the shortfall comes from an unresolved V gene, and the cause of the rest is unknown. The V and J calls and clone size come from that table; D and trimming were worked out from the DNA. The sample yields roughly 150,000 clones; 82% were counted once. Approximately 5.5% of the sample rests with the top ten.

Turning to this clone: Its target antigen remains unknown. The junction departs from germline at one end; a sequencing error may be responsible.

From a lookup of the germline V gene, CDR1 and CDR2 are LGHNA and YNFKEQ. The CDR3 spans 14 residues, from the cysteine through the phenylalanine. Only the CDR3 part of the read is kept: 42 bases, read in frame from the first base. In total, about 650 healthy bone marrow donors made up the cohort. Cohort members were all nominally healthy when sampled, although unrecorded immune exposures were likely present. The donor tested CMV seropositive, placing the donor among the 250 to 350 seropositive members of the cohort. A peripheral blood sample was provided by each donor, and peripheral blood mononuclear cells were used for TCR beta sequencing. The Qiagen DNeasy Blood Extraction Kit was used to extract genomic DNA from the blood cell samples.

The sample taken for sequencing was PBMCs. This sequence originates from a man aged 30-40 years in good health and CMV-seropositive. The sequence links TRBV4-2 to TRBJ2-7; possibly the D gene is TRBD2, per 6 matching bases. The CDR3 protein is CASSPPGASFEQYF. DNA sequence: TGTGCCAGCAGCCCCCCGGGAGCCTCCTTCGAGCAGTACTTC.